This TCR beta chain was documented in a study of control samples from healthy donors and cancer patients. V lost 3 bases and J lost 0, with 13 bases in between. The germline V gene encodes CDR1 SGHKS and CDR2 YYEKEE (reference sequence). There are 17 residues in the CDR3. TCRdb's copy holds only in-frame clones and misses some; the assay was immunoSEQ multiplex PCR. Of over 65,000 clones listed, roughly 92% were seen once; the top ten hold 6.2%. Sequencing was carried out using blood. The genes are TRBV5-5 and TRBJ1-6; D is unresolved. This clonotype was obtained from a middle-aged woman in good health. The CDR3 protein is CASSSLSSGSYNSPLHF. The CDR3 nucleotides are TGTGCCAGCAGCTCCCTCTCGTCAGGCTCCTATAATTCACCCCTCCACTTT. The entire variable domain, with the rest obtained from reference TRBV5-5 and TRBJ1-6, is as follows: DAGVTQSPTHLIKTRGQQVTLRCSPISGHKSVSWYQQVLGQGPQFIFQYYEKEERGRGNFPDRFSARQFPNYSSELNVNALLLGDSALYLCASSSLSSGSYNSPLHFGNGTRLTVT.